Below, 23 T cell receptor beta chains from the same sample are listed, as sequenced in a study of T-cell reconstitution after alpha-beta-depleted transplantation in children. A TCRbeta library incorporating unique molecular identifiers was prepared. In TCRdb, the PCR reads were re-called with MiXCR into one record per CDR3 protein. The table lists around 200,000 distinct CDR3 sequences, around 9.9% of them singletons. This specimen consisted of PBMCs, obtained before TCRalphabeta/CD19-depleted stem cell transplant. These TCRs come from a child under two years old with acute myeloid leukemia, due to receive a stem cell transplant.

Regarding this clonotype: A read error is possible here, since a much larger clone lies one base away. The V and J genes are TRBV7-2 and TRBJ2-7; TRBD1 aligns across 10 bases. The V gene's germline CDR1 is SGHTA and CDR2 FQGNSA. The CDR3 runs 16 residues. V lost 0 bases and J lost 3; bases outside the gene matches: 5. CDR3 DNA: TGTACCAGCAGCTTAGCGGGGACAGGGGTGTTCTACGAGCAGTACTTC. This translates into CTSSLAGTGVFYEQYF.

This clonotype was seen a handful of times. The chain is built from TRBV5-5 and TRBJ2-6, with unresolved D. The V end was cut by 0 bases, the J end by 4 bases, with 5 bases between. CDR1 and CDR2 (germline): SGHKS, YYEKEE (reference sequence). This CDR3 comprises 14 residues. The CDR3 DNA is TGTGCCAGCAGCTTGGATGTAGGGGCCAACGTCCTGACTTTC. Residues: CASSLDVGANVLTF.

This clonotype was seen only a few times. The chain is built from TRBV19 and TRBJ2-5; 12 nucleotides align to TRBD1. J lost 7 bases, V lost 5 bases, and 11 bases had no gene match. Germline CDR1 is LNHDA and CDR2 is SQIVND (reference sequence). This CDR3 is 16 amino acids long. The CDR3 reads CASSLTGTGGGGTQYF. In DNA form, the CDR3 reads TGTGCCAGTAGTTTGACCGGGACAGGGGGCGGCGGGACCCAGTACTTC.

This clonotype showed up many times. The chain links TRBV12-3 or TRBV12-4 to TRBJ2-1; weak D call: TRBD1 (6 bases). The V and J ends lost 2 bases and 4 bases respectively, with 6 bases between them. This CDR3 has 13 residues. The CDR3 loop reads CASSLQGYNEQFF. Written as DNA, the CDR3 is TGTGCCAGCAGTTTACAGGGGTACAATGAGCAGTTCTTC.

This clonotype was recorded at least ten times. For the CDR3, the DNA is TGTGCCTGGATAGGTGGCGCTGAAGCTTTCTTT. It is translated as CAWIGGAEAFF. J is TRBJ1-1 and V is TRBV30, with D unclear. V lost 4 bases, J lost 6 bases, and 9 bases lay in between. Germline V gene lookup returns CDR1 GTSNPN and CDR2 SVGIG (reference sequence). This CDR3 spans 11 amino acids. The full variable domain, its missing parts supplied by reference TRBV30 and TRBJ1-1, is SQTIHQWPATLVQPVGSPLSLECTVEGTSNPNLYWYRQAAGRGLQLLFYSVGIGQISSEVPQNLSASRPQDRQFILSSKKLLLSDSGFYLCAWIGGAEAFFGQGTRLTVV.

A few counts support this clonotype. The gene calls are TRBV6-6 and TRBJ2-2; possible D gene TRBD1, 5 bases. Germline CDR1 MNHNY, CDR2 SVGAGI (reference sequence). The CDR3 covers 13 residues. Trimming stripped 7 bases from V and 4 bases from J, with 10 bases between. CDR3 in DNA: TGTGCCAGCACCTTGGACACCACCGGGGAGCTGTTTTTT. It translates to CASTLDTTGELFF.

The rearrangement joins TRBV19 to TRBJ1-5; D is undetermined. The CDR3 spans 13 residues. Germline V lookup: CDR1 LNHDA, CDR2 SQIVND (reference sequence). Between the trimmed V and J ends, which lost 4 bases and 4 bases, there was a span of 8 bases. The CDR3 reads CASSTTDNQPQHF. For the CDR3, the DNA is TGTGCCAGTAGTACTACAGATAATCAGCCCCAGCATTTT.

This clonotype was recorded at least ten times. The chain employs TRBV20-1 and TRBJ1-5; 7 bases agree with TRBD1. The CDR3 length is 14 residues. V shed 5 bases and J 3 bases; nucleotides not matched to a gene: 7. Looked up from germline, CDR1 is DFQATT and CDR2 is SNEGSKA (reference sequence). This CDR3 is CSALNTGANQPQHF. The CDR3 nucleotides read TGCAGTGCTCTGAATACAGGGGCCAATCAGCCCCAGCATTTT.

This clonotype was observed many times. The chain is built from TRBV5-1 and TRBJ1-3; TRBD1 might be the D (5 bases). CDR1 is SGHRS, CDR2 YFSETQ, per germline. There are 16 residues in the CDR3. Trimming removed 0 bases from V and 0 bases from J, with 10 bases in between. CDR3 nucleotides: TGCGCCAGCAGCTTGGGTCAGGGAGACTCTGGAAACACCATATATTTT. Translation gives CASSLGQGDSGNTIYF.

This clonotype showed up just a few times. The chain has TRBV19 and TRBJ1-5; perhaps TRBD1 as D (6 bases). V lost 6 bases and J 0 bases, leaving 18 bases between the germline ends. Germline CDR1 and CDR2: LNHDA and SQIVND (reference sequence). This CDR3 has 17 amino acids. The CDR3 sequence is CASSPPSGGNSNQPQHF. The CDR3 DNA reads TGTGCCAGTAGCCCGCCGTCGGGGGGCAATAGCAATCAGCCCCAGCATTTT.

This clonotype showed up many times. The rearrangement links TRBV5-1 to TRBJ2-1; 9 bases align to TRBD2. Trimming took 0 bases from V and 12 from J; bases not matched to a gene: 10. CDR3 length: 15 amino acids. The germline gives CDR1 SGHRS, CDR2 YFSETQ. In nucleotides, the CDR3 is TGCGCCAGCAGCTTGGTTAGCGGGAGCGGCCCCTCGCAGTTCTTC. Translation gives CASSLVSGSGPSQFF.

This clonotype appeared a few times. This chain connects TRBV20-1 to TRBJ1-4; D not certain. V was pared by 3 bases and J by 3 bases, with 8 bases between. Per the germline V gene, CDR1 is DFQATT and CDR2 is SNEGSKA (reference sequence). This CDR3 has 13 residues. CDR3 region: CSAREPANEKLFF. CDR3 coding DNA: TGCAGTGCTAGGGAGCCGGCTAATGAAAAACTGTTTTTT.

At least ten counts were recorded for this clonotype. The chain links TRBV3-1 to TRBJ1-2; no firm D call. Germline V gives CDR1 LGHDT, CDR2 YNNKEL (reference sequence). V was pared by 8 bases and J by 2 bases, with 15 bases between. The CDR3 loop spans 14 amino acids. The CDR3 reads CASFQPGSNYGYTF. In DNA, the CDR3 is TGTGCCAGCTTTCAACCGGGTTCCAACTATGGCTACACCTTC.

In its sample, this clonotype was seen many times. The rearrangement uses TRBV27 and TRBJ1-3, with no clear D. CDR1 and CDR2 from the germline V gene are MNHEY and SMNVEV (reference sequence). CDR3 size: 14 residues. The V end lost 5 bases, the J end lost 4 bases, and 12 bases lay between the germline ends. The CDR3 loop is CASSPRTEGNTIYF. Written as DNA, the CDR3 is TGTGCCAGCAGTCCTCGGACGGAAGGAAACACCATATATTTT.

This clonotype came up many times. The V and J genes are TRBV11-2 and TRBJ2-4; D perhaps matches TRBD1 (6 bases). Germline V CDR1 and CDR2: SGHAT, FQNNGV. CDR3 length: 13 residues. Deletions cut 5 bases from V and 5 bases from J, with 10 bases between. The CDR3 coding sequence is TGTGCCAGCAGCCAAGGACAGCAAAACATTCAGTACTTC. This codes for CASSQGQQNIQYF.

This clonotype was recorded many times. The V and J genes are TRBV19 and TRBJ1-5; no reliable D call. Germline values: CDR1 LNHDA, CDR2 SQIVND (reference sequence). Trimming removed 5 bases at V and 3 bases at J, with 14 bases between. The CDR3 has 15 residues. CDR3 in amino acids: CASSRSQSSNQPQHF. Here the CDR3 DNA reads TGTGCCAGTAGTCGATCCCAGTCCTCCAATCAGCCCCAGCATTTT.

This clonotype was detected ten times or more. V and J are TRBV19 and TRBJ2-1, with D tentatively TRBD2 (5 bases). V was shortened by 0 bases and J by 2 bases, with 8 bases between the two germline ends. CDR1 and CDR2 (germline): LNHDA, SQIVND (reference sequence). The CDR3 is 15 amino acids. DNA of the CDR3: TGTGCCAGTAGTATAGAAGCGGTTCCCTACAATGAGCAGTTCTTC. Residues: CASSIEAVPYNEQFF.

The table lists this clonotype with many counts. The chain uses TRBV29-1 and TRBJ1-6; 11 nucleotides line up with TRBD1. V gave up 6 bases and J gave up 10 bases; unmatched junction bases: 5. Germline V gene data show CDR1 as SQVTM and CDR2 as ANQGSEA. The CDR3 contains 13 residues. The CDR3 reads CSVAGTGGSPLHF. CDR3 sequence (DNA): TGCAGCGTGGCCGGGACAGGGGGGTCACCCCTCCACTTT. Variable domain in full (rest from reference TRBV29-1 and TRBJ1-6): SAVISQKPSRDICQRGTSLTIQCQVDSQVTMMFWYRQQPGQSLTLIATANQGSEATYESGFVIDKFPISRPNLTFSTLTVSNMSPEDSSIYLCSVAGTGGSPLHFGNGTRLTVT.

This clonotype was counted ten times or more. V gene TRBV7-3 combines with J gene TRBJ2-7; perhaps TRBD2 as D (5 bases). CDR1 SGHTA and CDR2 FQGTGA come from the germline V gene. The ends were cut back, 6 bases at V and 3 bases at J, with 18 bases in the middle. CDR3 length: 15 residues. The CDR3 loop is CASRKDHGLIYEQYF. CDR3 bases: TGTGCCAGCAGAAAAGATCATGGACTGATCTACGAGCAGTACTTC.

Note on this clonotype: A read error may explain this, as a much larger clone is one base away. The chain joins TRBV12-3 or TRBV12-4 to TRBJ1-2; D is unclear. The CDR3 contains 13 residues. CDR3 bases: TGTGTCAGCAGTTCAGGCAGACGCTATGGCTACACCTTC. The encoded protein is CVSSSGRRYGYTF.

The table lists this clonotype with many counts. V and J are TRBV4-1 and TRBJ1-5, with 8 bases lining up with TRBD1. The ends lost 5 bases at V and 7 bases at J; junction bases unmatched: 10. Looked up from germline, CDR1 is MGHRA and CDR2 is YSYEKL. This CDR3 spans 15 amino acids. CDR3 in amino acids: CASSFGTGLGQPQHF. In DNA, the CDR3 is TGCGCCAGCAGCTTCGGGACAGGTCTCGGCCAGCCCCAGCATTTT.

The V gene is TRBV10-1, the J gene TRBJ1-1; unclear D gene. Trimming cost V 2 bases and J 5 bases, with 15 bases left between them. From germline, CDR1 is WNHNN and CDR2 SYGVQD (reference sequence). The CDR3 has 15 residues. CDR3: CASSEDASRRTEAFF. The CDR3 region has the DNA TGCGCCAGCAGTGAGGACGCATCCCGGAGAACTGAAGCTTTCTTT.

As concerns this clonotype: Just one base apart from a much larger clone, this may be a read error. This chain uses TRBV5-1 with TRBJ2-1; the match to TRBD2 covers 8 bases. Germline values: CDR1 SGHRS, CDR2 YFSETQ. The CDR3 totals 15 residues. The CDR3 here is CASSVASGSYNGQFF. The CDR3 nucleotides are TGCGCCAGCAGCGTAGCTAGCGGGTCCTACAATGGGCAGTTCTTC.